One sample yielded the 31 T cell receptor beta chains listed below, sequenced in a study of shared clonotypes between healthy human individuals. It was CD45RO-negative cells, positively selected for CCR7, that made up naive CD8 cells, with terminally differentiated effector memory CD45RA+ cells excluded. Sequencing was performed with immunoSEQ multiplex PCR; in TCRdb, only in-frame clones are kept and a portion is missing. The data show 1.5 million to 2.5 million clones, about 95% seen once. The sample comprised naive CD8+ T cells sorted from blood. These TCRs come from a man aged 18-30 years in good health.

The V gene is TRBV27, the J gene TRBJ1-5; D unclear. The V gene's germline CDR1 is MNHEY and CDR2 SMNVEV (reference sequence). The V gene lost 2 bases and the J gene lost 3 bases, with 8 bases spanning the gap. This CDR3 region has 14 residues. DNA of the CDR3: TGTGCCAGCAGTTTAGGGGTCCACAATCAGCCCCAGCATTTT. This codes for CASSLGVHNQPQHF.

This rearrangement joins TRBV27 to TRBJ1-2; TRBD1 aligns across 10 bases. The germline CDR1 and CDR2 sequences are MNHEY and SMNVEV (reference sequence). The CDR3 loop spans 15 amino acids. Losses at the gene ends were 6 bases for V and 5 bases for J; bases not matched to a gene: 9. This CDR3 is CASSPSRGQGYGYTF. The CDR3 region has the DNA TGTGCCAGCAGCCCTAGTAGGGGACAGGGGTATGGCTACACCTTC.

The chain recombines TRBV11-3 with TRBJ2-1; D may correspond to TRBD1 or TRBD2 (5 bases each). Trimming cost V 3 bases and J 6 bases, with 12 bases left between them. There are 14 residues in the CDR3. CDR1 is SGHNT, CDR2 YENEEA, per germline. CDR3 in DNA: TGTGCCAGCAGCTTTGGTTCCGGGGCCAATGAGCAGTTCTTC. This codes for CASSFGSGANEQFF.

This clone was found once. This chain links TRBV27 with TRBJ2-1, with unresolved D. Germline V gives CDR1 MNHEY, CDR2 SMNVEV (reference sequence). V gave up 6 bases and J gave up 8 bases, with 23 bases separating them. This CDR3 spans 16 amino acids. The CDR3 sequence is CASSSSVQAVGYEQFF. The CDR3 DNA follows: TGTGCCAGCAGCTCCTCTGTCCAGGCTGTGGGGTATGAGCAGTTCTTC.

The V gene is TRBV11-3, the J gene TRBJ2-7; weak D call: TRBD2 (6 bases). V lost 1 base to trimming and J lost 2 bases, with 12 bases between them. The CDR3 length is 15 residues. CDR1 is SGHNT and CDR2 is YENEEA in the germline V gene. CDR3 residues: CASSLGWDSAYEQYF. Here the CDR3 DNA reads TGTGCCAGCAGCTTAGGATGGGACTCCGCCTACGAGCAGTACTTC.

CDR3 in amino acids: CASSLAFMDTQYF. The DNA of the CDR3 is TGTGCCAGCAGTTTAGCATTCATGGATACGCAGTATTTT. V gene TRBV6-6 combines with J gene TRBJ2-3; D is uncertain. This CDR3 contains 13 residues. Germline V lookup: CDR1 MNHNY, CDR2 SVGAGI (reference sequence). The V end was cut by 4 bases, the J end by 6 bases, with 11 bases between.

This chain links TRBV9 with TRBJ2-7; a weak D match, TRBD1 (6 bases). CDR3 length equals 14 residues. Deletions cut 1 base from V and 3 bases from J, with 11 bases between. Germline loops: CDR1 SGDLS, CDR2 YYNGEE. The CDR3 reads CASSVTGTFYEQYF. CDR3 nucleotides: TGTGCCAGCAGCGTAACCGGGACATTCTACGAGCAGTACTTC.

About this clone: The sample contains more than one DNA sequence encoding this CDR3. This chain connects TRBV28 to TRBJ2-7; D is ambiguous. This CDR3 has 11 residues. Germline loops: CDR1 MDHEN, CDR2 SYDVKM. Between the trimmed V and J ends, which lost 2 bases and 7 bases, there was a span of 6 bases. The CDR3 protein is CASSLGPEQYF. The CDR3 DNA reads as TGTGCCAGCAGTTTAGGCCCAGAGCAGTACTTC.

Comment on this clone: Distinct nucleotide sequences in the sample also encode this CDR3. This rearrangement joins TRBV7-9 to TRBJ2-7; 11 nucleotides match TRBD1. The V gene's germline CDR1 is SEHNR and CDR2 FQNEAQ (reference sequence). CDR3 size: 15 residues. Germline trimming cut 4 bases from V and 2 bases from J; bases unmatched to any gene: 4. The CDR3 nucleotides are TGTGCCAGCAGCTCTCCGGGACAGGGGGCCTACGAGCAGTACTTC. Protein product: CASSSPGQGAYEQYF.

The CDR3 protein is CASSPTSGRTSEQFF. CDR3 bases: TGTGCCAGCAGCCCAACTAGCGGGAGAACCAGTGAGCAGTTCTTC. This sequence joins TRBV5-4 and TRBJ2-1; 11 nucleotides line up with TRBD2. The CDR3 is 15 residues long. Germline trimming cut 4 bases from V and 9 bases from J; bases unmatched to any gene: 9. From germline, CDR1 is SGHNT and CDR2 YYREEE (reference sequence).

This chain connects TRBV15 to TRBJ1-5, with TRBD1 identical over 8 bases. This CDR3 spans 13 amino acids. The ends lost 6 bases at V and 6 bases at J; junction bases unmatched: 4. Germline V gives CDR1 LNHNV, CDR2 YYDKDF (reference sequence). The CDR3 DNA reads as TGTGCCACCAGTCCAGACAGGGGTCAGCCCCAGCATTTT. This gives the protein CATSPDRGQPQHF. Looking up the rest from reference TRBV15 and TRBJ1-5 gives the full variable domain: DAMVIQNPRYQVTQFGKPVTLSCSQTLNHNVMYWYQQKSSQAPKLLFHYYDKDFNNEADTPDNFQSRRPNTSFCFLDIRSPGLGDTAMYLCATSPDRGQPQHFGDGTRLSIL.

The chain couples TRBV5-6 to TRBJ2-7; D may be TRBD2 (6 bases). Germline lookup yields CDR1 SGHDT and CDR2 YYEEEE. V was shortened by 1 base and J by 0 bases, with 14 bases between the two germline ends. The CDR3 sequence is 16 residues long. The CDR3 is CASSLPRDWGSYEQYF. The CDR3 bases are TGTGCCAGCAGCTTGCCCCGGGACTGGGGCTCCTACGAGCAGTACTTC.

The chain employs TRBV4-1 and TRBJ2-5; 7 bases are shared with TRBD1. Looked up from germline, CDR1 is MGHRA and CDR2 is YSYEKL. CDR3 length: 15 amino acids. The V segment lost 2 bases and the J segment 5 bases; nucleotides outside the gene matches: 8. This chain's CDR3 is CASSQTGAPAETQYF. The CDR3 nucleotides are TGCGCCAGCAGCCAAACAGGGGCCCCGGCGGAGACCCAGTACTTC.

The rearrangement uses TRBV13 and TRBJ2-7; possible D gene TRBD1, 5 bases. The CDR3 has 15 residues. CDR1 and CDR2 from the germline V gene are PRHDT and FYEKMQ (reference sequence). V gave up 1 base and J gave up 2 bases, with 12 bases separating them. The CDR3 protein is CASSLAGSRTYEQYF. In DNA form, the CDR3 reads TGTGCCAGCAGCTTAGCAGGGTCGAGAACCTACGAGCAGTACTTC.

The chain uses TRBV27 and TRBJ2-3; 9 nucleotides line up with TRBD2. The CDR3 sequence is 18 residues long. CDR1 is MNHEY, CDR2 SMNVEV, per germline (reference sequence). J lost 1 base, V lost 3 bases, and 11 bases had no gene match. The CDR3 reads CASSLGFIAGGGTDTQYF. As DNA, the CDR3 is TGTGCCAGCAGTTTGGGATTCATCGCGGGAGGGGGCACAGATACGCAGTATTTT.

The chain has TRBV7-9 and TRBJ2-3; D is ambiguous. CDR3 length equals 13 residues. Trimming left V 7 bases short and J 4 bases short, with 12 bases between. Looked up from germline, CDR1 is SEHNR and CDR2 is FQNEAQ (reference sequence). CDR3 loop: CASTPGAADTQYF. CDR3 coding DNA: TGTGCCAGCACCCCCGGAGCTGCAGATACGCAGTATTTT.

The chain carries TRBV23-1 and TRBJ2-2; TRBD2 is a possible D gene (6 bases). Being an ORF, TRBV23-1 has a function that is uncertain. The CDR3 is 17 amino acids. The V end lost 4 bases, the J end lost 1 base, and 16 bases lay between the germline ends. The CDR3 protein is CASSPRALGRNTGELFF. DNA for the CDR3: TGCGCCAGCAGTCCGCGCGCCCTCGGGAGGAACACCGGGGAGCTGTTTTTT.

The rearrangement uses TRBV25-1 and TRBJ2-2, with D uncertain. Trimming took off 4 bases at V and 9 bases at J, with 6 bases between the two ends. The CDR3 loop spans 11 amino acids. Germline values: CDR1 MGHDK, CDR2 SYGVNS. DNA of the CDR3: TGTGCCAGCAGTGGCGCCAGGGAGCTGTTTTTT. Its translation is CASSGARELFF.

V and J are TRBV19 and TRBJ2-7; the D gene is possibly TRBD1 (6 bases). The CDR3 runs 13 residues. The ends were cut back, 5 bases at V and 6 bases at J, with 14 bases in the middle. CDR1 and CDR2 from the germline V gene are LNHDA and SQIVND (reference sequence). In nucleotides, the CDR3 is TGTGCCAGTAGTGGTGGGGGCGTCCCCGAGCAGTACTTC. Encoded protein: CASSGGGVPEQYF.

This clone was recorded a few times. J is TRBJ1-3 and V is TRBV7-9, with D tentatively TRBD1 (5 bases). The V end was cut by 6 bases, the J end by 7 bases, with 19 bases between. The CDR3 runs to 15 residues. Germline V CDR1 and CDR2: SEHNR, FQNEAQ (reference sequence). The CDR3 sequence: CASRHTTDWKNTIYF. The CDR3 DNA reads as TGTGCCAGCAGGCATACGACAGACTGGAAGAACACCATATATTTT. The full variable domain, in which reference TRBV7-9 and TRBJ1-3 provide the parts outside the CDR3, is DTGVSQNPRHKITKRGQNVTFRCDPISEHNRLYWYRQTLGQGPEFLTYFQNEAQLEKSRLLSDRFSAERPKGSFSTLEIQRTEQGDSAMYLCASRHTTDWKNTIYFGEGSWLTVV.

The chain joins TRBV30 to TRBJ2-2; 7 bases are a match to TRBD1. CDR3 length equals 14 residues. J was trimmed by 5 bases and V by 1 base; bases with no gene match: 4. In germline, CDR1 is GTSNPN, CDR2 SVGIG (reference sequence). CDR3 in amino acids: CAWSEGAHTGELFF. The CDR3 nucleotides read TGTGCCTGGAGTGAGGGGGCCCATACCGGGGAGCTGTTTTTT.

The J gene is TRBJ2-7, the V gene TRBV2; D gene uncertain. The CDR3 consists of 16 residues. The germline V gene has CDR1 SNHLY and CDR2 FYNNEI. Trimming pared 0 bases from V and 2 bases from J, leaving 14 bases between. The CDR3 DNA reads TGTGCCAGCAGTGAAGCGCTTCTGGCGGAGCCCTACGAGCAGTACTTC. As protein: CASSEALLAEPYEQYF.

CDR3 residues: CASSIDLELNQPQHF. CDR3 DNA: TGTGCCAGTAGTATAGACCTAGAACTCAATCAGCCCCAGCATTTT. The V and J genes are TRBV19 and TRBJ1-5; D is uncertain. With 0 bases removed from V and 3 bases from J, the gap between germline ends came to 9 bases. The germline gives CDR1 LNHDA, CDR2 SQIVND (reference sequence). The CDR3 length is 15 residues.

The chain carries TRBV4-3 and TRBJ2-3; D tentatively reads TRBD1 or TRBD2 (5 bases each). The CDR3 consists of 14 residues. V was pared by 0 bases and J by 4 bases, with 8 bases between. The germline V gene has CDR1 LGHNA and CDR2 YSLEER. The CDR3 loop reads CASSQDRGSDTQYF. The CDR3 DNA reads as TGCGCCAGCAGCCAAGATCGGGGCTCAGATACGCAGTATTTT.

The chain is built from TRBV6-5 and TRBJ1-1; D is undetermined. Trimming cost V 7 bases and J 4 bases, with 13 bases left between them. The CDR3 extends over 13 amino acids. Germline V gene data show CDR1 as MNHEY and CDR2 as SVGAGI. CDR3 in DNA: TGTGCCAGCAACCTAGGACGGGGCACTGAAGCTTTCTTT. Encoded protein: CASNLGRGTEAFF.

The chain carries TRBV19 and TRBJ1-1; possible D gene TRBD1, 5 bases. This CDR3 region has 15 residues. V was shortened by 3 bases and J by 3 bases, with 14 bases between the two germline ends. Germline V gene lookup returns CDR1 LNHDA and CDR2 SQIVND (reference sequence). The CDR3 loop reads CASSIDGTVDTEAFF. The CDR3 DNA reads TGTGCCAGTAGTATCGATGGGACTGTTGACACTGAAGCTTTCTTT.

A word on this clone: Other DNA variants within this sample encode the same CDR3. The chain combines TRBV9 with TRBJ1-1; D unresolved. Germline CDR1 and CDR2: SGDLS and YYNGEE. CDR3 length: 12 residues. Trimming stripped 0 bases from V and 7 bases from J, with 7 bases between. The CDR3 nucleotides read TGTGCCAGCAGCGTAGCCGGCGGTGAAGCTTTCTTT. Protein: CASSVAGGEAFF. The variable domain in full, completed from reference TRBV9 and TRBJ1-1, reads DSGVTQTPKHLITATGQRVTLRCSPRSGDLSVYWYQQSLDQGLQFLIQYYNGEERAKGNILERFSAQQFPDLHSELNLSSLELGDSALYFCASSVAGGEAFFGQGTRLTVV.

This chain links TRBV6-6 with TRBJ1-5, with D possibly TRBD1 on 6 matching bases. The CDR3 spans 15 residues. The germline CDR1 and CDR2 sequences are MNHNY and SVGAGI (reference sequence). V shed 11 bases and J shed 0 bases, with 17 bases lying between them. The CDR3 DNA reads TGTGCCTCCGAGGGGGAAAGCTATAGCAATCAGCCCCAGCATTTT. Its protein is CASEGESYSNQPQHF.

This sequence joins TRBV6-5 and TRBJ1-1; weak D call: TRBD1 (5 bases). Germline V gene data show CDR1 as MNHEY and CDR2 as SVGAGI. V was pared by 6 bases and J by 11 bases, with 16 bases between. The length of the CDR3 is 12 residues. The CDR3 DNA is TGTGCCAGCAGCCTAATTGGGGCTGGGGCTTTCTTT. It codes for CASSLIGAGAFF.

The gene calls are TRBV11-2 and TRBJ2-5; D may correspond to TRBD1 or TRBD2 (6 bases each). The CDR3 extends over 18 amino acids. V was pared by 1 base and J by 3 bases, with 21 bases between. Germline CDR1 is SGHAT and CDR2 is FQNNGV. The CDR3, as DNA: TGTGCCAGCAGCTTAGCCGGACAGAACTTATGGGGGGAAGAGACCCAGTACTTC. Protein product: CASSLAGQNLWGEETQYF.

On this clone itself: Other DNA sequences in this sample translate to the same CDR3. The rearrangement links TRBV4-1 to TRBJ2-7; TRBD2 might be the D (5 bases). Trimming pared 0 bases from V and 0 bases from J, leaving 6 bases between. This CDR3 contains 14 residues. Germline loops: CDR1 MGHRA, CDR2 YSYEKL. CDR3 region: CASSQEGSSYEQYF. Written as DNA, the CDR3 is TGCGCCAGCAGCCAAGAAGGGAGCTCCTACGAGCAGTACTTC.